Sequencing of this T cell receptor beta chain was carried out in a study of T cell changes during pregnancy in multiple sclerosis. In germline, CDR1 is MDHEN, CDR2 SYDVKM. The CDR3 extends over 16 amino acids. V was trimmed by 3 bases and J by 0 bases, leaving 15 bases between them. This table comes from immunoSEQ multiplex PCR, and its TCRdb copy is limited to in-frame clones, with some not included. The data contain some 85,000 clones, about 95% of them seen just once; the ten biggest clones take up around 1.1%. Source: peripheral blood, taken in the second trimester of pregnancy. This TCR derives from a female donor with multiple sclerosis, enrolled in a pregnancy study. The V and J genes are TRBV28 and TRBJ2-7, with D possibly being TRBD2 (6 bases). In DNA, the CDR3 is TGTGCCAGCAGTTTTTCTAGCGCCCGAATCTCCTACGAGCAGTACTTC. This encodes CASSFSSARISYEQYF.